The T cell receptor (beta chain) under discussion was sequenced for a study of STAT3 mutations in large granular lymphocyte leukemia. Overall study findings and caveats: Clonal expansion was inferred from other time points because no sample existed at each clone's first appearance. In T-cell large granular lymphocyte leukemia, about half of patients showed multiple immunodominant subclonotypes.

This clone was seen once. Its target is unknown. The method was immunoSEQ multiplex PCR; TCRdb's version includes in-frame clones alone and lacks a portion of them. The sample has about 9,400 clones; roughly nine tenths are singletons. V was trimmed by 4 bases and J by 5 bases, leaving 15 bases between them. CDR3 length: 15 residues. Germline CDR1 SGHRS, CDR2 YFSETQ. The genes are TRBV5-1 and TRBJ2-2, with D perhaps assigned TRBD1 or TRBD2 (5 bases each). The sequence derives from a man at least 80 years old with T-cell large granular lymphocyte leukemia. Some clones in this sample may be carry-over from other donors' samples. The sample comprised peripheral blood mononuclear cells. The chain's CDR3 is CASSRRGFSTGELFF. The CDR3, as DNA: TGCGCCAGCAGCCGCCGGGGCTTTAGTACCGGGGAGCTGTTTTTT. Full variable domain (remainder filled in from reference TRBV5-1 and TRBJ2-2): KAGVTQTPRYLIKTRGQQVTLSCSPISGHRSVSWYQQTPGQGLQFLFEYFSETQRNKGNFPGRFSGRQFSNSRSEMNVSTLELGDSALYLCASSRRGFSTGELFFGEGSRLTVL.